Listed here are 9 T cell receptor beta chains from one sample, sequenced in a study of patients and donors after allogeneic stem cell transplantation. MiXCR, run by TCRdb on the RT-PCR reads, gives a single entry per CDR3 protein. The sample has 90,000 to 130,000 distinct CDR3 sequences; 35% to 45% are singletons. The sample taken for sequencing was blood, either unsorted or a sorted T cell fraction (not recorded which). The receptor set was obtained from a human donor who was either an allogeneic HSCT recipient or a stem cell or donor lymphocyte infusion donor (not recorded which). It is not recorded whose cells these are; they may come from a transplant donor.

In this sample, this clonotype turned up a few times. The CDR3 is CASSLDRVGEKLFF. CDR3 DNA sequence: TGTGCCAGCAGCTTGGACAGGGTTGGTGAAAAACTGTTTTTT. This chain uses TRBV6-6 with TRBJ1-4; 8 nucleotides agree with TRBD1. CDR3 length: 14 amino acids. The germline CDR1 and CDR2 sequences are MNHNY and SVGAGI (reference sequence). V gave up 6 bases and J gave up 7 bases; unmatched junction bases: 7.

In the case of this clonotype: At one end, the junction sequence differs from germline, possibly due to a read error. The rearrangement joins TRBV12-5 to TRBJ2-7, with a possible D match to TRBD1 (6 bases). This CDR3 contains 12 residues. Germline CDR1 is LGHNT and CDR2 is FRNRAP. The chain's CDR3 is CASGLDRYEQYF. The CDR3 nucleotides read TGTGCTAGTGGCTTGGACAGATACGAGCAGTACTTC.

The genes are TRBV29-1 and TRBJ2-4; 14 nucleotides align to TRBD2. The V gene's germline CDR1 is SQVTM and CDR2 ANQGSEA. The length of the CDR3 is 18 residues. J was trimmed by 1 base and V by 6 bases; bases with no gene match: 11. The CDR3 DNA follows: TGCAGCGTCCAAAGACTAGCGGGAGGGCCGTGGGCCAAAAACATTCAGTACTTC. Protein product: CSVQRLAGGPWAKNIQYF.

This clonotype was seen repeatedly, ten times or more. This chain links TRBV20-1 with TRBJ1-1, with D unclear. The CDR3 totals 13 residues. From germline, CDR1 is DFQATT and CDR2 SNEGSKA (reference sequence). CDR3 nucleotides: TGCAGCGTCATATCGGTCTCGAACACTGAAGCTTTCTTT. Protein: CSVISVSNTEAFF.

The chain carries TRBV7-2 and TRBJ2-2; perhaps TRBD1 as D (5 bases). CDR1 is SGHTA, CDR2 FQGNSA, per germline. V was clipped by 0 bases and J by 6 bases, with 14 bases between them. The CDR3 sequence is 16 residues long. The chain's CDR3 is CASSLAGIWTSGELFF. The CDR3 nucleotides are TGTGCCAGCAGCTTAGCTGGCATCTGGACATCCGGGGAGCTGTTTTTT.

The chain carries TRBV28 and TRBJ1-6; D perhaps matches TRBD1 (5 bases). Germline V gene lookup returns CDR1 MDHEN and CDR2 SYDVKM. CDR3 length equals 13 residues. Trimming stripped 8 bases from V and 7 bases from J, with 12 bases between. The DNA of the CDR3 is TGTGCCAGCGAGGGGTGGGGAAATTCACCCCTCCACTTT. Protein: CASEGWGNSPLHF. Full variable domain (remainder filled in from reference TRBV28 and TRBJ1-6): DVKVTQSSRYLVKRTGEKVFLECVQDMDHENMFWYRQDPGLGLRLIYFSYDVKMKEKGDIPEGYSVSREKKERFSLILESASTNQTSMYLCASEGWGNSPLHFGNGTRLTVT.

J is TRBJ1-6 and V is TRBV20-1; possibly TRBD1 for D (5 bases). The CDR3 is 14 residues long. V dropped 1 base and J dropped 7 bases, with 11 bases sitting between them. The germline V gene has CDR1 DFQATT and CDR2 SNEGSKA (reference sequence). The CDR3 DNA is TGCAGTGCTAGAGCCGGGACCTGGAATTCACCCCTCCACTTT. It is translated as CSARAGTWNSPLHF.

The V gene is TRBV24-1, the J gene TRBJ2-1; 7 positions agree with TRBD2. Germline V gene data show CDR1 as KGHDR and CDR2 as SFDVKD. The V and J ends lost 2 bases and 6 bases, in that order; junction bases with no gene match: 3. The CDR3 extends over 14 amino acids. The CDR3 loop is CATSDWGGLNEQFF. The CDR3 nucleotides read TGTGCCACCAGTGATTGGGGGGGACTCAATGAGCAGTTCTTC.

The chain employs TRBV6-1 and TRBJ2-7, with TRBD1 matching 9 bases. Per the germline V gene, CDR1 is MNHNS and CDR2 is SASEGT. J lost 1 base, V lost 6 bases, and 7 bases had no gene match. The CDR3 is 15 amino acids. CDR3 amino acids: CASSVLGTGSYEQYF. CDR3 coding DNA: TGTGCCAGCAGCGTGTTGGGGACAGGGTCCTACGAGCAGTACTTC.